This T cell receptor beta chain was profiled in a study of OX40 agonist ivuxolimab in advanced cancers. Study-level background: Therapy given before enrollment (anti-PD-1, anti-PD-L1 or anti-CTLA-4) was allowed, and roughly 41% had some.

The CDR3 is made up of 16 amino acids. CDR1 is MNHEY and CDR2 is SMNVEV in the germline V gene (reference sequence). The V end was cut by 3 bases, the J end by 4 bases, with 17 bases between. Concerning this clone: The antigen remains unidentified.

Sequencing used immunoSEQ multiplex PCR; TCRdb keeps in-frame clones, though not all of them. The table has 20,000 to 25,000 clones, roughly 72% seen once. The study, taken as a whole, reports: In general, CD8+ T cells held more expanded clones than CD4+ did, on average.

The sample was CD4+ or CD8+ T cells sorted from blood, taken in a trial of the OX40 agonist ivuxolimab. The sequence was obtained from an adult with an advanced solid tumor such as melanoma, head and neck, liver or kidney cancer. The rearrangement links TRBV27 to TRBJ2-3, with D maybe TRBD2 (5 bases). The CDR3 DNA reads TGTGCCAGCAGTTTCAACGGGGTATTCTTTTCAGATACGCAGTATTTT. Translating it yields CASSFNGVFFSDTQYF.